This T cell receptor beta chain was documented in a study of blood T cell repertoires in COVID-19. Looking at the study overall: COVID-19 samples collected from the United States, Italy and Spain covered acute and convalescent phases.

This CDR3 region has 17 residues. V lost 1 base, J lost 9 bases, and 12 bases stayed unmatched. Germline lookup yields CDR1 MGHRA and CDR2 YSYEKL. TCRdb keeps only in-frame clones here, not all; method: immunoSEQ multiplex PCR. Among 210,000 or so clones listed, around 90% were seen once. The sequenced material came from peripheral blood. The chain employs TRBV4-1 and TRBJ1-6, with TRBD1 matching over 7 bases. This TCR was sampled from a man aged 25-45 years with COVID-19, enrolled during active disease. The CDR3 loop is CASSQGGRQGISSPLHF. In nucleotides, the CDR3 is TGCGCCAGCAGCCAAGGGGGCCGACAGGGTATTAGTTCACCCCTCCACTTT.